These 18 T cell receptor beta chains originate from one sample sequenced in a study of shared clonotypes between healthy human individuals. Repertoires were generated with immunoSEQ multiplex PCR, while TCRdb's copy carries only in-frame clones and drops some. The data show 1 million to 1.3 million clones, with approximately 80% seen just once and under 0.8% held by the top ten. Sequencing used memory CD4+ T cells from PBMCs. Subset here: CD45RA-negative fraction. These receptors all stem from a man aged 18 to 30 in good health. Some clones in this sample may be carry-over from other donors' samples.

The rearrangement links TRBV2 to TRBJ2-5; no clear D gene. Germline CDR1 reads SNHLY; CDR2 reads FYNNEI. This CDR3 is 14 amino acids long. V was cut by 6 bases and J by 1 base, with 12 bases left in between. The CDR3 loop reads CASSYLLGQETQYF. CDR3 bases: TGTGCCAGCAGCTACCTCCTAGGCCAAGAGACCCAGTACTTC.

V is TRBV28 and J is TRBJ1-1; the D gene is possibly TRBD1 (5 bases). This CDR3 has 13 residues. V shed 10 bases and J shed 3 bases, with 15 bases lying between them. Germline V gives CDR1 MDHEN, CDR2 SYDVKM. The CDR3 is CATARGADTEAFF. Written as DNA, the CDR3 is TGTGCCACCGCAAGGGGCGCTGACACTGAAGCTTTCTTT.

The chain has TRBV5-5 and TRBJ1-1, with D possibly matching TRBD1 (5 bases). V lost 4 bases to trimming and J lost 2 bases, with 12 bases between them. The CDR3 runs 14 residues. From germline, CDR1 is SGHKS and CDR2 YYEKEE (reference sequence). CDR3 loop: CASSATRTNTEAFF. The CDR3 bases are TGTGCCAGCAGCGCAACCAGGACAAACACTGAAGCTTTCTTT.

The chain joins TRBV7-9 to TRBJ2-3; D unclear. CDR3 length equals 13 residues. The germline V gene encodes CDR1 SEHNR and CDR2 FQNEAQ (reference sequence). V lost 5 bases and J 0 bases, leaving 6 bases between the germline ends. CDR3 loop: CASSQRSTDTQYF. The CDR3 DNA sequence: TGTGCCAGCAGCCAGAGGAGCACAGATACGCAGTATTTT.

The rearrangement uses TRBV7-2 and TRBJ1-2; 7 positions match TRBD1. Germline CDR1 and CDR2: SGHTA and FQGNSA. The length of the CDR3 is 13 residues. V dropped 4 bases and J dropped 8; count of bases not matched to a gene: 7. CDR3 residues: CASSSTQGEGYTF. In DNA form, the CDR3 reads TGTGCCAGCAGCTCAACGCAGGGGGAGGGCTACACCTTC.

The chain combines TRBV2 with TRBJ1-2, with unresolved D. There are 12 residues in the CDR3. Germline values: CDR1 SNHLY, CDR2 FYNNEI. V was pared by 4 bases and J by 5 bases, with 8 bases between. CDR3 bases: TGTGCCAGCAGTGGAGAAGCATATGGCTACACCTTC. It is translated as CASSGEAYGYTF. The entire variable domain, with the rest obtained from reference TRBV2 and TRBJ1-2, is as follows: EPEVTQTPSHQVTQMGQEVILRCVPISNHLYFYWYRQILGQKVEFLVSFYNNEISEKSEIFDDQFSVERPDGSNFTLKIRSTKLEDSAMYFCASSGEAYGYTFGSGTRLTVV.

This chain connects TRBV9 to TRBJ2-5, with TRBD2 matching 14 bases. Trimming at V came to 4 bases and at J to 5 bases, leaving 10 bases not matched to a gene. The CDR3 is made up of 17 amino acids. The germline gives CDR1 SGDLS, CDR2 YYNGEE. DNA for the CDR3: TGTGCCAGCAGCCCCCGGGGACTAGCGGGAGTATTGGAGACCCAGTACTTC. It is translated as CASSPRGLAGVLETQYF.

The chain uses TRBV15 and TRBJ2-3, with D perhaps matching TRBD1 or TRBD2 (5 bases each). This CDR3 has 14 amino acids. V was pared by 2 bases and J by 1 base, with 7 bases between. Germline assignment: CDR1 LNHNV and CDR2 YYDKDF (reference sequence). The CDR3 here is CATSRRDGTDTQYF. The CDR3 bases are TGTGCCACCAGCAGACGGGACGGCACAGATACGCAGTATTTT.

V and J are TRBV18 and TRBJ2-2, with 7 bases matching TRBD2. CDR1 KGHSH and CDR2 LQKENI come from the germline V gene. The length of the CDR3 is 17 residues. With V trimmed by 3 bases and J by 2 bases, 9 bases remained unmatched. This CDR3 is CASSPFRAGLNTGELFF. CDR3 in DNA: TGTGCCAGCTCACCCTTCCGAGCGGGGCTAAACACCGGGGAGCTGTTTTTT.

Concerning this clone: At one end, the junction sequence differs from germline, possibly due to a read error. This chain connects TRBV6-1 to TRBJ2-5; 7 nucleotides agree with TRBD1. The CDR3 totals 13 residues. Germline-derived CDR1 and CDR2 are MNHNS and SASEGT. The CDR3 DNA reads as TGTGCCAGCAGCGAAGACAGGGCCGAGACCCAGTACTTC. Amino acids: CASSEDRAETQYF.

The sample holds a few counts of this clone. The chain joins TRBV1 to TRBJ2-7; TRBD1, the table's D call, lacks a check against the DNA. TRBV1 is a pseudogene locus. The CDR3 has 15 residues. Here the CDR3 reads CTSSQERDRGYEQYF. CDR3 bases: TGCACCAGCAGCCAAGAAAGGGACAGGGGGTACGAGCAGTACTTC.

The rearrangement joins TRBV7-3 to TRBJ1-1; D might be TRBD1 (6 bases). Germline lookup yields CDR1 SGHTA and CDR2 FQGTGA. The CDR3 sequence is 14 residues long. V was trimmed by 2 bases and J by 4 bases, leaving 11 bases between them. CDR3 in amino acids: CASSLHRVGTEAFF. The CDR3 nucleotides are TGTGCCAGCAGCTTACACAGGGTGGGCACTGAAGCTTTCTTT.

The V gene is TRBV5-1, the J gene TRBJ2-6, with D perhaps given as TRBD1 or TRBD2 (5 bases each). Germline V gene lookup returns CDR1 SGHRS and CDR2 YFSETQ. This CDR3 spans 20 amino acids. Trimming pared 4 bases from V and 0 bases from J, leaving 23 bases between. The CDR3 region has the DNA TGCGCCAGCAGCGCGTACTCGACAGCGGCTCTGAGCTCTGGGGCCAACGTCCTGACTTTC. Protein: CASSAYSTAALSSGANVLTF.

This sequence joins TRBV7-8 and TRBJ2-7, with 10 nucleotides matching TRBD2. The V gene end was trimmed by 6 bases and the J gene end by 6 bases; junction bases not matched to a gene: 20. This CDR3 comprises 18 residues. Germline lookup yields CDR1 SGHVS and CDR2 FQNEAQ. The CDR3, as DNA: TGTGCCAGCAGTCCGGAGGGGCTAGCGGGAGTCTCCCCCGGCGAGCAGTACTTC. Amino acid sequence: CASSPEGLAGVSPGEQYF. Combining the CDR3 with reference TRBV7-8 and TRBJ2-7 gives the whole variable domain GAGVSQSPRYKVAKRGQDVALRCDPISGHVSLFWYQQALGQGPEFLTYFQNEAQLDKSGLPSDRFFAERPEGSVSTLKIQRTQQEDSAVYLCASSPEGLAGVSPGEQYFGPGTRLTVT.

The chain joins TRBV4-1 to TRBJ1-1; D gene uncertain. Per germline, CDR1 MGHRA and CDR2 YSYEKL. The CDR3 is 17 residues long. With 0 bases removed from V and 1 base from J, the gap between germline ends came to 15 bases. The CDR3 DNA is TGCGCCAGCAGCCAAGATCTGTCAGTACGGAGGAACACTGAAGCTTTCTTT. Its translation is CASSQDLSVRRNTEAFF.

The J gene is TRBJ2-5, the V gene TRBV7-2, with 11 bases lining up with TRBD2. Germline lookup yields CDR1 SGHTA and CDR2 FQGNSA. This CDR3 region has 16 residues. Losses at the gene ends were 3 bases for V and 4 bases for J; bases not matched to a gene: 7. The CDR3 reads CASSFPASGRRETQYF. The DNA for the CDR3 is TGTGCCAGCAGCTTCCCCGCTAGCGGGAGGCGAGAGACCCAGTACTTC.

The chain employs TRBV5-1 and TRBJ2-1; 7 bases are a match to TRBD1. The CDR3 has 13 amino acids. Germline V CDR1 and CDR2: SGHRS, YFSETQ. With V trimmed by 4 bases and J by 7 bases, 5 bases remained unmatched. The chain's CDR3 is CASSVKQGNEQFF. The CDR3 region has the DNA TGCGCCAGCAGCGTCAAACAGGGGAATGAGCAGTTCTTC. Variable domain in full (rest from reference TRBV5-1 and TRBJ2-1): KAGVTQTPRYLIKTRGQQVTLSCSPISGHRSVSWYQQTPGQGLQFLFEYFSETQRNKGNFPGRFSGRQFSNSRSEMNVSTLELGDSALYLCASSVKQGNEQFFGPGTRLTVL.

The chain has TRBV11-2 and TRBJ2-3; TRBD2 is a possible D gene (5 bases). CDR1 and CDR2 from the germline V gene are SGHAT and FQNNGV. The CDR3 length is 13 residues. V lost 1 base and J lost 8, with 10 bases in between. This CDR3 is CASSLGELSTQYF. The CDR3 DNA is TGTGCCAGCAGCTTAGGGGAGCTGAGTACGCAGTATTTT.